Presented here are 18 T cell receptor beta chains from one specimen sequenced in a study of shared clonotypes between healthy human individuals. The data were produced by immunoSEQ multiplex PCR, yet TCRdb's version contains in-frame clones alone and is incomplete. The sample shows under 850,000 clones, 55% to 75% of them seen only once. Sequencing was carried out using memory CD4+ T cells sorted from blood. Documented subset: CD45RA-negative fraction. The receptor set was obtained from a woman aged 30 to 39 in good health.

The chain couples TRBV28 to TRBJ1-3, with D unresolved. This CDR3 comprises 15 residues. V lost 6 bases, J lost 2 bases, and 14 bases lay in between. Germline values: CDR1 MDHEN, CDR2 SYDVKM. Written as DNA, the CDR3 is TGTGCCAGCAGCTTGGAGTATGGGGCTGGAAACACCATATATTTT. Amino acid sequence: CASSLEYGAGNTIYF.

The rearrangement links TRBV18 to TRBJ1-1; D not resolved. V was cut by 2 bases and J by 12 bases, with 16 bases left in between. This CDR3 comprises 13 residues. Germline values: CDR1 KGHSH, CDR2 LQKENI. In nucleotides, the CDR3 is TGTGCCAGCTCACCATCGAGTTCTCTTCAGACTTTCTTT. The encoded protein is CASSPSSSLQTFF.

This clone was seen more than once but under ten times. The gene calls are TRBV5-3 and TRBJ2-7; 15 bases align to TRBD2. TRBV5-3 is an ORF, with its function uncertain. The CDR3 has 18 residues. The V gene end was trimmed by 3 bases and the J gene end by 0 bases; junction bases not matched to a gene: 7. CDR3 nucleotides: TGTGCCAGAAGCTGGACTAGCGGGAGGGCCACCGGCTCCTACGAGCAGTACTTC. Translating gives CARSWTSGRATGSYEQYF.

A few counts support this clone. The chain carries TRBV5-4 and TRBJ2-1; D remains ambiguous. Germline V gene sequence: CDR1 SGHNT, CDR2 YYREEE (reference sequence). The CDR3 has 15 amino acids. Trimming shortened V by 4 bases and J by 5 bases, and 16 bases separated the two germline ends. The CDR3 spells CASSPLGSYNNEQFF. CDR3 sequence (DNA): TGTGCCAGCAGCCCCTTAGGCTCTTATAACAATGAGCAGTTCTTC.

The V and J genes are TRBV28 and TRBJ2-3; possible D gene TRBD2, 5 bases. Germline lookup yields CDR1 MDHEN and CDR2 SYDVKM. Trimming stripped 0 bases from V and 6 bases from J, with 13 bases between. The CDR3 is 15 residues long. The chain's CDR3 is CASSLWGRRSDTQYF. The CDR3 bases are TGTGCCAGCAGTTTATGGGGGAGAAGGAGTGATACGCAGTATTTT.

This clone has a single count. The gene calls are TRBV27 and TRBJ2-7; TRBD1 matches at 10 bases. Germline loops: CDR1 MNHEY, CDR2 SMNVEV (reference sequence). This CDR3 has 13 amino acids. V lost 8 bases, J lost 1 base, and 2 bases stayed unmatched. The CDR3 region has the DNA TGTGCCAGCCGGGACAGGGGATCCTACGAGCAGTACTTC. It is translated as CASRDRGSYEQYF.

The J gene is TRBJ1-1, the V gene TRBV18, with D unresolved. Germline CDR1 is KGHSH and CDR2 is LQKENI. The CDR3 is 13 amino acids. V was cut by 5 bases and J by 3 bases, with 10 bases left in between. The CDR3 bases are TGTGCCAGCTCAATATCCGGGTACACTGAAGCTTTCTTT. As protein: CASSISGYTEAFF.

V and J are TRBV28 and TRBJ2-7; a weak D match, TRBD2 (6 bases). Looked up from germline, CDR1 is MDHEN and CDR2 is SYDVKM. V lost 6 bases, J lost 3 bases, and 18 bases lay in between. This CDR3 has 15 amino acids. The CDR3 spells CASSRSLNSGYEQYF. The DNA of the CDR3 is TGTGCCAGCAGCCGGTCCTTAAATAGCGGCTACGAGCAGTACTTC. The whole variable domain, filled in from reference TRBV28 and TRBJ2-7, reads DVKVTQSSRYLVKRTGEKVFLECVQDMDHENMFWYRQDPGLGLRLIYFSYDVKMKEKGDIPEGYSVSREKKERFSLILESASTNQTSMYLCASSRSLNSGYEQYFGPGTRLTVT.

The chain couples TRBV1 to TRBJ2-1. TRBV1 is marked as a pseudogene. There are 16 residues in the CDR3. CDR3 in amino acids: CTSSQDRPIWSNEQFF. The CDR3 DNA is TGCACCAGCAGCCAAGATAGACCTATATGGTCCAATGAGCAGTTCTTC.

The chain employs TRBV5-1 and TRBJ2-7, with D unresolved. Germline V CDR1 and CDR2: SGHRS, YFSETQ. This CDR3 contains 13 residues. Deletions cut 5 bases from V and 6 bases from J, with 15 bases between. The chain's CDR3 is CASSVQILFEQYF. The CDR3 bases are TGCGCCAGCAGTGTGCAGATCTTATTCGAGCAGTACTTC.

This clone was observed a handful of times. The J gene is TRBJ2-7, the V gene TRBV6-1; D gene ambiguous. CDR1 and CDR2 from the germline V gene are MNHNS and SASEGT. V was pared by 1 base and J by 6 bases, with 4 bases between. The CDR3 consists of 11 residues. CDR3 region: CASSEVGEQYF. CDR3 nucleotides: TGTGCCAGCAGTGAAGTTGGCGAGCAGTACTTC.

V gene TRBV28 combines with J gene TRBJ2-2; D may be TRBD1 (5 bases). Looked up from germline, CDR1 is MDHEN and CDR2 is SYDVKM. Between the trimmed V and J ends, which lost 5 bases and 6 bases, there was a span of 13 bases. This CDR3 has 14 amino acids. CDR3 amino acids: CASSPAWGPGELFF. In nucleotides, the CDR3 is TGTGCCAGCAGTCCAGCATGGGGCCCCGGGGAGCTGTTTTTT.

The V call is TRBV11-2, the J call TRBJ2-1; D is possibly TRBD2 (5 bases). The germline V gene has CDR1 SGHAT and CDR2 FQNNGV. The CDR3 runs 14 residues. Trimming removed 0 bases from V and 9 bases from J, with 12 bases in between. The CDR3 region has the DNA TGTGCCAGCAGCTTAGACGGTAGCCGGGGTGAGCAGTTCTTC. This codes for CASSLDGSRGEQFF.

The chain is built from TRBV15 and TRBJ2-1, with D possibly TRBD2 on 6 matching bases. Trimming removed 3 bases from V and 0 bases from J, with 12 bases in between. The CDR3 runs 16 residues. Germline CDR1 and CDR2: LNHNV and YYDKDF (reference sequence). Here the CDR3 DNA reads TGTGCCACCAGCAGGGCCGGGACTTACTCCTACAATGAGCAGTTCTTC. Translated: CATSRAGTYSYNEQFF.

This sequence joins TRBV28 and TRBJ1-2; 7 bases fit TRBD1. This CDR3 has 14 amino acids. Germline CDR1 MDHEN, CDR2 SYDVKM. J was trimmed by 2 bases and V by 5 bases; bases with no gene match: 5. The CDR3 is CASSRDSLNYGYTF. In nucleotides, the CDR3 is TGTGCCAGCAGTCGGGACAGTCTCAACTATGGCTACACCTTC.

This chain joins TRBV6-5 and TRBJ2-7; weak D call: TRBD1 (5 bases). This CDR3 region has 15 residues. The germline CDR1 and CDR2 sequences are MNHEY and SVGAGI. Trimming took 0 bases from V and 2 from J, leaving 11 bases between them. The CDR3: CASSYSDTGAYEQYF. DNA for the CDR3: TGTGCCAGCAGTTACTCGGATACAGGAGCCTACGAGCAGTACTTC.

The chain joins TRBV28 to TRBJ2-1, with 8 positions matching TRBD2. The CDR3 contains 15 residues. Germline CDR1 reads MDHEN; CDR2 reads SYDVKM. Trimming took 7 bases from V and 12 from J; bases not matched to a gene: 17. The CDR3 sequence is CASTTQFPAGTRQFF. In DNA form, the CDR3 reads TGTGCCAGCACGACCCAGTTCCCTGCCGGGACTAGGCAGTTCTTC.

This clone was found once. The chain links TRBV28 to TRBJ2-7; 7 bases line up with TRBD1. CDR1 and CDR2 from the germline V gene are MDHEN and SYDVKM. This CDR3 contains 14 residues. V dropped 3 bases and J dropped 2; count of bases not matched to a gene: 4. CDR3 nucleotide sequence: TGTGCCAGCAGTTTCGCCCAGGGGGCCTACGAGCAGTACTTC. Translation gives CASSFAQGAYEQYF. The full variable domain, its missing parts supplied by reference TRBV28 and TRBJ2-7, is DVKVTQSSRYLVKRTGEKVFLECVQDMDHENMFWYRQDPGLGLRLIYFSYDVKMKEKGDIPEGYSVSREKKERFSLILESASTNQTSMYLCASSFAQGAYEQYFGPGTRLTVT.